Below are 28 T cell receptor beta chains sequenced from a single sample in a study of T cell changes during pregnancy in multiple sclerosis (dated by TCRdb to the late 2010s). Libraries were built with the immunoSEQ multiplex PCR assay. The source is immuneACCESS, and TCRdb retained only in-frame sequences with V and J called. Part of the clones is not carried over; for the studies checked, unresolved V genes explain less than half of this, and the remainder is unexplained. The sample yields 85,000 to 90,000 clones; about 93% were counted once. Of the sample, less than 2% is held by the ten largest clones. Sequencing used peripheral blood, obtained after pregnancy. The source of these receptors is a female donor in good health, enrolled as a control in a pregnancy study.

CDR3 sequence: CASSPGTGGLNQPQHF. The CDR3 nucleotides read TGCGCCAGCAGCCCCGGGACAGGGGGCCTCAATCAGCCCCAGCATTTT. The chain couples TRBV5-1 to TRBJ1-5; 12 nucleotides align to TRBD1. V dropped 4 bases and J dropped 3; count of bases not matched to a gene: 5. Germline V lookup: CDR1 SGHRS, CDR2 YFSETQ. The CDR3 runs 16 residues.

This clone was picked up a small number of times. The chain has TRBV6-6 and TRBJ1-2; D may be TRBD1 (5 bases). The germline gives CDR1 MNHNY, CDR2 SVGAGI (reference sequence). The CDR3 covers 13 residues. The V end lost 6 bases, the J end lost 3 bases, and 11 bases lay between the germline ends. This chain's CDR3 is CASSPGSDYGYTF. The CDR3 nucleotides read TGTGCCAGCAGCCCAGGGTCTGACTATGGCTACACCTTC.

The rearrangement joins TRBV2 to TRBJ2-3; TRBD2 matches 8 bases. The germline V gene encodes CDR1 SNHLY and CDR2 FYNNEI. Losses at the gene ends were 3 bases for V and 4 bases for J; bases not matched to a gene: 15. This CDR3 has 18 amino acids. The CDR3 protein is CASSDILQAGVISDTQYF. The CDR3 coding sequence is TGTGCCAGCAGTGACATCCTTCAAGCGGGAGTGATTTCAGATACGCAGTATTTT.

The chain joins TRBV5-1 to TRBJ2-2, with D perhaps TRBD1 (6 bases). V was clipped by 2 bases and J by 6 bases, with 14 bases between them. Germline CDR1 and CDR2: SGHRS and YFSETQ. The CDR3 is made up of 15 amino acids. The CDR3 DNA follows: TGCGCCAGCAGCTTTACAGGGTTGGTGGCCGGGGAGCTGTTTTTT. It translates to CASSFTGLVAGELFF.

V gene TRBV28 combines with J gene TRBJ1-5; 9 bases are a match to TRBD1. The CDR3 spans 15 residues. Germline V gives CDR1 MDHEN, CDR2 SYDVKM. Trimming removed 6 bases from V and 6 bases from J; junction bases left unmatched: 9. CDR3 region: CASSLSGQGFQPQHF. The DNA for the CDR3 is TGTGCCAGCAGCCTTTCTGGACAGGGGTTTCAGCCCCAGCATTTT.

This sequence joins TRBV29-1 and TRBJ2-7; TRBD1 might be the D (6 bases). Germline V gene lookup returns CDR1 SQVTM and CDR2 ANQGSEA. The V end lost 4 bases, the J end lost 2 bases, and 12 bases lay between the germline ends. The CDR3 loop spans 13 amino acids. The CDR3 protein is CSVGGGNAYEQYF. The CDR3 DNA reads TGCAGCGTTGGAGGGGGTAATGCCTACGAGCAGTACTTC.

The rearrangement links TRBV19 to TRBJ2-1, with 11 bases matching TRBD2. CDR1 is LNHDA and CDR2 is SQIVND in the germline V gene (reference sequence). The J segment lost 7 bases and the V segment lost 4 bases, leaving 9 bases of the junction unmatched. This CDR3 is built from 16 residues. The CDR3 is CASSTPTSGSRNEQFF. The DNA for the CDR3 is TGTGCCAGTAGTACGCCTACTAGCGGGAGTAGGAATGAGCAGTTCTTC.

This rearrangement joins TRBV9 to TRBJ2-7; possible D gene TRBD1, 5 bases. Germline V gives CDR1 SGDLS, CDR2 YYNGEE. The CDR3 extends over 14 amino acids. Trimming shortened V by 0 bases and J by 7 bases, and 14 bases separated the two germline ends. Here the CDR3 reads CASSVADQGEEQYF. In DNA form, the CDR3 reads TGTGCCAGCAGCGTAGCGGACCAAGGGGAAGAGCAGTACTTC.

This clone was seen a single time. The CDR3 nucleotides read TGTGCCAGCAGTTCACTACGTGAAAAACTGTTTTTT. It codes for CASSSLREKLFF. The gene calls are TRBV28 and TRBJ1-4; the D is unclear. Germline assignment: CDR1 MDHEN and CDR2 SYDVKM. The germline V and J ends were trimmed by 4 bases and 7 bases, with 7 bases remaining between them. The CDR3 covers 12 residues.

This clone has just one count. V and J are TRBV2 and TRBJ2-3, with D hard to call. The germline V gene has CDR1 SNHLY and CDR2 FYNNEI. V lost 7 bases, J lost 4 bases, and 6 bases lay in between. CDR3 length: 11 amino acids. CDR3: CASMTADTQYF. Here the CDR3 DNA reads TGTGCCAGCATGACTGCAGATACGCAGTATTTT.

The chain carries TRBV7-2 and TRBJ1-2; TRBD1 matches 12 bases. The CDR3 is made up of 14 amino acids. Losses at the gene ends were 5 bases for V and 8 bases for J; bases not matched to a gene: 6. Germline lookup yields CDR1 SGHTA and CDR2 FQGNSA. The CDR3 DNA is TGTGCCAGCAGCGCGGGACAGGGGGCGCGGGGCTACACCTTC. Its translation is CASSAGQGARGYTF. The full variable domain, completed using reference TRBV7-2 and TRBJ1-2, is GAGVSQSPSNKVTEKGKDVELRCDPISGHTALYWYRQSLGQGLEFLIYFQGNSAPDKSGLPSDRFSAERTGGSVSTLTIQRTQQEDSAVYLCASSAGQGARGYTFGSGTRLTVV.

The gene calls are TRBV27 and TRBJ2-7; D ambiguous. The germline V gene encodes CDR1 MNHEY and CDR2 SMNVEV (reference sequence). V lost 2 bases and J 2 bases, leaving 10 bases between the germline ends. This CDR3 has 14 residues. The CDR3 bases are TGTGCCAGCAGTTTAAAAGGCCAGGCCTACGAGCAGTACTTC. This codes for CASSLKGQAYEQYF.

J is TRBJ2-6 and V is TRBV7-9; 10 nucleotides align to TRBD1. After removal of 4 bases from V and 2 bases from J, the junction contained 11 bases not matched to a gene. Germline V lookup: CDR1 SEHNR, CDR2 FQNEAQ (reference sequence). The CDR3 extends over 19 amino acids. As DNA, the CDR3 is TGTGCCAGCAGCTCCGACCGACAGGGGGCGATGGCTGGGGCCAACGTCCTGACTTTC. Its protein product is CASSSDRQGAMAGANVLTF.

The chain carries TRBV5-1 and TRBJ2-5, with TRBD1 matching over 7 bases. This CDR3 region has 14 residues. Germline-derived CDR1 and CDR2 are SGHRS and YFSETQ. Unmatched junction bases numbered 2, after V lost 2 bases and J lost 1 base. Written as DNA, the CDR3 is TGCGCCAGCAGCTTACAGGGGTCCCAAGAGACCCAGTACTTC. Its translation: CASSLQGSQETQYF.

The V gene is TRBV5-4, the J gene TRBJ1-2, with D possibly being TRBD1 (5 bases). V lost 3 bases and J 6 bases, leaving 18 bases between the germline ends. Germline loops: CDR1 SGHNT, CDR2 YYREEE (reference sequence). The CDR3 is 15 residues long. CDR3 amino acids: CASSWVGGGGDGYTF. The CDR3 DNA reads as TGTGCCAGCAGCTGGGTTGGGGGGGGTGGGGATGGCTACACCTTC.

The rearrangement uses TRBV16 and TRBJ2-1; 7 bases match TRBD1. Germline lookup yields CDR1 KGHSY and CDR2 FQNENV. The V segment lost 4 bases and the J segment 4 bases; nucleotides outside the gene matches: 1. This CDR3 has 13 residues. CDR3 protein: CASSPGQYNEQFF. In nucleotides, the CDR3 is TGTGCCAGCAGCCCGGGACAGTACAATGAGCAGTTCTTC.

This clone showed up just a few times. The CDR3, as DNA: TGTGCCAGCAGCGGCGAAACAGGATACTCCTACGAGCAGTACTTC. Protein: CASSGETGYSYEQYF. The chain has TRBV9 and TRBJ2-7; possible D gene TRBD1, 5 bases. Trimming removed 3 bases at V and 0 bases at J, with 13 bases between. Germline loops: CDR1 SGDLS, CDR2 YYNGEE. The CDR3 consists of 15 residues.

V and J are TRBV25-1 and TRBJ2-3; the D is unclear. Germline assignment: CDR1 MGHDK and CDR2 SYGVNS. Trimming removed 3 bases at V and 1 base at J, with 8 bases between. CDR3 length: 14 amino acids. CDR3 amino acids: CASSDPAGTDTQYF. CDR3 nucleotides: TGTGCCAGCAGTGATCCCGCAGGCACAGATACGCAGTATTTT.

This clone has only a few counts. The chain joins TRBV7-9 to TRBJ2-2; 12 bases fit TRBD1. Germline V gene lookup returns CDR1 SEHNR and CDR2 FQNEAQ (reference sequence). The junction had 14 bases not matched to a gene; V was cut back by 5 bases and J by 4 bases. The CDR3 sequence is 19 residues long. CDR3 protein: CASSQRESGTGGTTGELFF. CDR3 in DNA: TGTGCCAGCAGCCAGAGGGAATCCGGGACAGGGGGCACCACCGGGGAGCTGTTTTTT.

This chain uses TRBV28 with TRBJ2-1, with TRBD1 matching over 10 bases. Germline CDR1 and CDR2: MDHEN and SYDVKM. The trim removed 5 bases at V and 3 bases at J, leaving 4 bases unmatched. CDR3 length equals 15 residues. Written as DNA, the CDR3 is TGTGCCAGCAGTCTGGACAGGGGGTTCTACAATGAGCAGTTCTTC. As protein: CASSLDRGFYNEQFF.

The CDR3 sequence: CASSLTGDRIETQYF. CDR3 bases: TGCGCCAGCAGTTTAACAGGGGATCGTATAGAGACCCAGTACTTC. The chain joins TRBV5-1 to TRBJ2-5; TRBD1 matches at 7 bases. This CDR3 has 15 amino acids. CDR1 SGHRS and CDR2 YFSETQ come from the germline V gene. With 5 bases clipped from V and 4 bases from J, the junction kept 11 bases outside the gene matches. Drawing the rest from reference TRBV5-1 and TRBJ2-5, the complete variable domain is KAGVTQTPRYLIKTRGQQVTLSCSPISGHRSVSWYQQTPGQGLQFLFEYFSETQRNKGNFPGRFSGRQFSNSRSEMNVSTLELGDSALYLCASSLTGDRIETQYFGPGTRLLVL.

The chain employs TRBV27 and TRBJ2-7, with D maybe TRBD2 (5 bases). The germline V and J ends were trimmed by 3 bases and 7 bases, with 16 bases remaining between them. CDR3 length: 14 amino acids. CDR1 MNHEY and CDR2 SMNVEV come from the germline V gene (reference sequence). This CDR3 is CASSFRDPLGEQYF. The CDR3, as DNA: TGTGCCAGCAGTTTCCGGGATCCATTGGGAGAGCAGTACTTC.

The genes are TRBV7-9 and TRBJ2-2; D is undetermined. Germline V gives CDR1 SEHNR, CDR2 FQNEAQ (reference sequence). Trimming stripped 8 bases from V and 6 bases from J, with 4 bases between. The CDR3 is made up of 10 amino acids. The CDR3 DNA sequence: TGTGCCAGCCCCGCCGGGGAGCTGTTTTTT. Its translation: CASPAGELFF.

The chain combines TRBV21-1 with TRBJ1-2; the table assigns TRBD1, which was not confirmed against the DNA. TRBV21-1 is flagged as a pseudogene. The CDR3 loop spans 17 amino acids. Written as DNA, the CDR3 is TGTGCCAGCAGCAAAGTGAGGACAGGGGGAGAGCTGGGAGGCTACACCTTC. Amino acids: CASSKVRTGGELGGYTF.

V and J are TRBV27 and TRBJ2-3; 11 nucleotides line up with TRBD1. V was pared by 4 bases and J by 13 bases, with 4 bases of the junction left unmatched. This CDR3 is 12 amino acids long. CDR1 is MNHEY, CDR2 SMNVEV, per germline (reference sequence). CDR3 nucleotide sequence: TGTGCCAGCAGTTCTAGGGACAGGGGGAAGTATTTT. It yields the protein CASSSRDRGKYF.

The CDR3 region has the DNA TGTGCCAGCACGGCAGGGACCTACGAGCAGTACTTC. It is translated as CASTAGTYEQYF. The chain links TRBV28 to TRBJ2-7, with a possible D match to TRBD1 (5 bases). The length of the CDR3 is 12 residues. Germline V gene lookup returns CDR1 MDHEN and CDR2 SYDVKM. V shed 7 bases and J shed 2 bases, with 9 bases lying between them.

This chain joins TRBV27 and TRBJ2-7, with 7 bases lining up with TRBD1. The V segment lost 6 bases and the J segment 3 bases; nucleotides outside the gene matches: 8. Germline values: CDR1 MNHEY, CDR2 SMNVEV (reference sequence). CDR3 length: 14 amino acids. The chain's CDR3 is CASSQTGQSYEQYF. The CDR3 coding sequence is TGTGCCAGCAGCCAAACGGGACAGAGCTACGAGCAGTACTTC.

The V gene is TRBV4-2, the J gene TRBJ2-7; 9 nucleotides match TRBD2. Trimming took 1 base from V and 4 from J; bases not matched to a gene: 11. CDR3 length: 17 residues. The germline CDR1 and CDR2 sequences are LGHNA and YNFKEQ. Here the CDR3 DNA reads TGTGCCAGCAGCCAAGGAACGGGCGGGAGGGGGGAGTACGAGCAGTACTTC. Protein sequence: CASSQGTGGRGEYEQYF.